This T cell receptor (beta chain) is from a study of blood T cell repertoires in COVID-19. The wider study: From the United States, Italy and Spain came samples of acute and convalescent COVID-19. From T cells, B-cell-depleted T cells, or PBMCs came the material, which was cDNA or gDNA.

This clone was observed once. CDR1 is SNHLY, CDR2 FYNNEI, per germline. V was pared by 7 bases and J by 1 base, with 12 bases of the junction left unmatched. There are 17 residues in the CDR3. Assay used: immunoSEQ multiplex PCR; TCRdb lists only in-frame clones, some missing. This table has roughly 200,000 clones, roughly four fifths appearing once. This clonotype was obtained from a man in his forties or fifties with active or convalescent COVID-19. The chain carries TRBV2 and TRBJ1-5; 8 bases match TRBD1. The specimen sequenced was peripheral blood. The CDR3 loop reads CASTRTGPSGSNQPQHF. CDR3 nucleotides: TGTGCCAGCACTCGGACAGGGCCTAGTGGGAGCAATCAGCCCCAGCATTTT. Full variable domain (rest looked up from reference TRBV2 and TRBJ1-5): EPEVTQTPSHQVTQMGQEVILRCVPISNHLYFYWYRQILGQKVEFLVSFYNNEISEKSEIFDDQFSVERPDGSNFTLKIRSTKLEDSAMYFCASTRTGPSGSNQPQHFGDGTRLSIL.